These 8 T cell receptor beta chains came from one sample sequenced in a study of PD-1 blockade in classical Hodgkin lymphoma. Clones were sequenced by immunoSEQ multiplex PCR, and TCRdb holds only the in-frame ones, with some missing. The table shows about 15,000 clones, with 80% to 90% occurring only once. Stated time point: newly diagnosed, previously untreated cHL patient sample. Sample: peripheral blood mononuclear cells (PBMCs). Receptors originate from a human donor with classical Hodgkin lymphoma.

The gene calls are TRBV10-3 and TRBJ1-1; a weak D match, TRBD1 (6 bases). Between the trimmed V and J ends, which lost 10 bases and 3 bases, there was a span of 15 bases. This CDR3 contains 13 residues. The germline gives CDR1 ENHRY, CDR2 SYGVKD. The CDR3 here is CATTLQGYTEAFF. DNA for the CDR3: TGTGCCACTACCCTACAGGGATACACTGAAGCTTTCTTT.

This sequence joins TRBV6-5 and TRBJ1-5; tentatively, D is TRBD1 (5 bases). Germline V gene data show CDR1 as MNHEY and CDR2 as SVGAGI. V was clipped by 6 bases and J by 4 bases, with 10 bases between them. This CDR3 spans 13 amino acids. CDR3 sequence: CASRLDTNQPQHF. CDR3 sequence (DNA): TGTGCCAGCAGGCTGGACACTAATCAGCCCCAGCATTTT.

The chain links TRBV4-2 to TRBJ2-3; 12 bases are shared with TRBD2. There are 17 residues in the CDR3. After removal of 4 bases from V and 2 bases from J, the junction contained 7 bases not matched to a gene. Germline lookup yields CDR1 LGHNA and CDR2 YNFKEQ. CDR3: CASSPRGLAGNTDTQYF. CDR3 nucleotide sequence: TGTGCCAGCAGCCCCCGAGGACTAGCGGGGAACACAGATACGCAGTATTTT.

The rearrangement uses TRBV6-4 and TRBJ2-3; 11 nucleotides agree with TRBD1. The V gene end was trimmed by 0 bases and the J gene end by 4 bases; junction bases not matched to a gene: 0. The CDR3 consists of 15 residues. Germline V gene lookup returns CDR1 MRHNA and CDR2 SNTAGT. DNA for the CDR3: TGTGCCAGCAGTGACTCGGGACAGGGGGCAGATACGCAGTATTTT. Protein sequence: CASSDSGQGADTQYF.

The chain joins TRBV4-2 to TRBJ2-1; TRBD2 matches 13 bases. Germline V gene sequence: CDR1 LGHNA, CDR2 YNFKEQ. This CDR3 spans 14 amino acids. J gave up 9 bases and V 4 bases, and 3 bases lay outside the gene matches. This CDR3 reads CASSPLAGGPEQFF. DNA of the CDR3: TGTGCCAGCAGCCCACTAGCGGGAGGGCCTGAGCAGTTCTTC.

Only one count was recorded for this clone. CDR3 loop: CASGGLSTDTQYF. The CDR3 DNA sequence: TGTGCCAGCGGTGGCTTGAGCACAGATACGCAGTATTTT. This chain joins TRBV9 and TRBJ2-3; D unclear. CDR3 size: 13 residues. Trimming removed 7 bases from V and 0 bases from J, with 9 bases in between. Germline V gene lookup returns CDR1 SGDLS and CDR2 YYNGEE.

This clone was counted a single time. The CDR3 DNA follows: TGTGCCAGTAGTATAGTCCACAGGGTCAATCAGCCCCAGCATTTT. This encodes CASSIVHRVNQPQHF. This sequence joins TRBV19 and TRBJ1-5, with D perhaps TRBD1 (6 bases). The CDR3 is 15 amino acids. The germline V gene encodes CDR1 LNHDA and CDR2 SQIVND (reference sequence). Trimming cost V 1 base and J 3 bases, with 10 bases left between them.

The gene calls are TRBV7-2 and TRBJ2-7; D is possibly TRBD1 or TRBD2 (5 bases each). Trimming shortened V by 0 bases and J by 6 bases, and 12 bases separated the two germline ends. Germline CDR1 and CDR2: SGHTA and FQGNSA. The CDR3 loop spans 14 amino acids. The CDR3 coding sequence is TGTGCCAGCAGCTTAGCGGAGGCCAGGGTCGAGCAGTACTTC. Translated: CASSLAEARVEQYF. Drawing the rest from reference TRBV7-2 and TRBJ2-7, the complete variable domain is GAGVSQSPSNKVTEKGKDVELRCDPISGHTALYWYRQSLGQGLEFLIYFQGNSAPDKSGLPSDRFSAERTGGSVSTLTIQRTQQEDSAVYLCASSLAEARVEQYFGPGTRLTVT.